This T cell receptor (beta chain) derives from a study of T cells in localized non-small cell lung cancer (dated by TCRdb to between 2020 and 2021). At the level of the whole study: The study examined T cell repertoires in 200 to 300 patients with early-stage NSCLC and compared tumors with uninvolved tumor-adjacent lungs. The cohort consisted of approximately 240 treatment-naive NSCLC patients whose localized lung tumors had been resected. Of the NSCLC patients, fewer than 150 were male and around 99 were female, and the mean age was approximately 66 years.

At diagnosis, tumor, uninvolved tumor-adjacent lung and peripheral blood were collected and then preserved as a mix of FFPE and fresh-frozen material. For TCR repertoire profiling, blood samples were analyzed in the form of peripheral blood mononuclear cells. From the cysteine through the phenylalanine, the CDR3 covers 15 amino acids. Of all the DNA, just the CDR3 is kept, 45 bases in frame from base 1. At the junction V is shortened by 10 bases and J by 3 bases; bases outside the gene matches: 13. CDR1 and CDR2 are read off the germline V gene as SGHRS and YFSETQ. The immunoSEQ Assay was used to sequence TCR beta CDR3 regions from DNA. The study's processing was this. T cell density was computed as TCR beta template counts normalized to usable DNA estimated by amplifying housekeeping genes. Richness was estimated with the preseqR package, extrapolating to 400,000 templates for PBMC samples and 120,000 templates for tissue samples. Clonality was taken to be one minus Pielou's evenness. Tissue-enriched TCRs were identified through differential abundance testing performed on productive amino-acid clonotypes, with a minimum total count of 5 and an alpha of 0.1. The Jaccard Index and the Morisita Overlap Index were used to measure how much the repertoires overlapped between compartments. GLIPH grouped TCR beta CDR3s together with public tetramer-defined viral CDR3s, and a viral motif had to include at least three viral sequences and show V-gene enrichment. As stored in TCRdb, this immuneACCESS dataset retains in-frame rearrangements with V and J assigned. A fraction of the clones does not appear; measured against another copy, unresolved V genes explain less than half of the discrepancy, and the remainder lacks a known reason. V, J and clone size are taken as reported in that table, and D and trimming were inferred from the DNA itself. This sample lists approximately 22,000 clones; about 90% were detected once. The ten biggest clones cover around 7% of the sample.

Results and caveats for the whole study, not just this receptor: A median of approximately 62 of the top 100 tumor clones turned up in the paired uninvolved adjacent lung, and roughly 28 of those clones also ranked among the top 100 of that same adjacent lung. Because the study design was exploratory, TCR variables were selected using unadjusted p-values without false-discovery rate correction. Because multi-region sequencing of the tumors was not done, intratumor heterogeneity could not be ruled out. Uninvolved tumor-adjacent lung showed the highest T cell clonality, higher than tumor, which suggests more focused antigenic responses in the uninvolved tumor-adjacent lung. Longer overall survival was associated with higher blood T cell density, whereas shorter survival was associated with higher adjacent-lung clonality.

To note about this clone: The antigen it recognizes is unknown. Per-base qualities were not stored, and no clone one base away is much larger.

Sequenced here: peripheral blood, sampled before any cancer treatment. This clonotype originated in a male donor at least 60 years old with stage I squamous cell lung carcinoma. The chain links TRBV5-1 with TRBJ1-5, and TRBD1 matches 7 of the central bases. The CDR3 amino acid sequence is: CAQKTGTAINQPQHF. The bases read TGCGCCCAGAAAACCGGGACAGCCATCAATCAGCCCCAGCATTTT.